These T cell receptor beta chains were read from a single sample in a study of T cell repertoires in cytomegalovirus infection. These receptors' antigens are unknown. TCRdb passed the reads through MiXCR, listing each CDR3 protein once. The data contain about 890,000 distinct CDR3 sequences, under 40% of them singletons. The sample in question was cultured CD8+ T cells from PBMCs, obtained from culture after CMV antigen stimulation. The receptors were sampled from a human donor in good health (CMV status not recorded). Some clones in this sample may be carry-over from other donors' samples. Both conserved end residues are part of each CDR3. The D gene is left open where the match is weak. Rows may omit the clone size; those that give it use once, few, many or a size class.

>-|TRBJ2-3|TRBV6-2/TRBV6-3|-
TGTGCCAGCAGCCCCTATACGCCAGATACGCAGTATTTT
CASSPYTPDTQYF
>TRBD2|TRBJ2-3|TRBV14|few
TGTGCCAGCAGCCCCTTTCCGGGACTAGCTACGATCACAGATACGCAGTATTTT
CASSPFPGLATITDTQYF
>-|TRBJ2-1|TRBV15|few
TGTGCCACCAGCTCAACAACGTACAATGAGCAGTTCTTC
CATSSTTYNEQFF
>-|TRBJ2-3|TRBV20-1|many
TGCAGTGCTAGAGATAGGGGGGAGACTTTCGCAGATACGCAGTATTTT
CSARDRGETFADTQYF
>-|TRBJ1-4|TRBV4-1|-
TGCGCCAGCAGCGAAGAGAGCGAAAAACTGTTTTTT
CASSEESEKLFF
>TRBD2|TRBJ2-3|TRBV7-2|many
TGTGCCAGCAGCTTGGTGACTAGCGGGGGAAGCACAGATACGCAGTATTTT
CASSLVTSGGSTDTQYF
>-|TRBJ2-3|TRBV5-4|few
TGTGCCAGCAGCTTGGGGATCCAGACTAGCACAGATACGCAGTATTTT
CASSLGIQTSTDTQYF
>-|TRBJ1-2|TRBV11-2|-
TGTGCCAGCAGCCGGGATAACACCGACCCGATCGAGTATGGCTACACCTTC
CASSRDNTDPIEYGYTF
>TRBD1|TRBJ1-4|TRBV7-2|many
TGTGCCAGCAGGCCCGGGACAGGGTCATGGGCTAATGAAAAACTGTTTTTT
CASRPGTGSWANEKLFF
>-|TRBJ1-5|TRBV27|-
TGTGCCAGCAGTTTAACTGGGAGTCGTCAGCCCCAGCATTTT
CASSLTGSRQPQHF